Presented here are 21 T cell receptor beta chains from one specimen sequenced in a study of blood T cell repertoires in COVID-19. Method: immunoSEQ multiplex PCR; TCRdb's copy keeps in-frame clones and lacks some. The table records about 85,000 clones, about four fifths of them present only once. The sample comprised peripheral blood. Every receptor here comes from a man aged 55-75 years with acute or convalescent COVID-19.

Here the CDR3 reads CATSENSKFAGANVLTF. Written as DNA, the CDR3 is TGTGCCACCAGTGAAAATTCTAAGTTTGCTGGGGCCAACGTCCTGACTTTC. The chain uses TRBV24-1 and TRBJ2-6; D remains unclear. Trimming removed 4 bases at V and 2 bases at J, with 14 bases between. Germline V lookup: CDR1 KGHDR, CDR2 SFDVKD. The length of the CDR3 is 17 residues.

This clone was seen only a few times. The chain has TRBV21-1 and TRBJ1-4; the table calls TRBD1, which could not be checked here. TRBV21-1 is listed as a pseudogene. This CDR3 is built from 11 residues. CDR3 protein: CASGLGTGGIF. In DNA, the CDR3 is TGTGCCAGCGGGCTGGGGACAGGGGGAATTTTT.

The V call is TRBV25-1, the J call TRBJ2-2, with D maybe TRBD1 (5 bases). Between the trimmed V and J ends, which lost 3 bases and 0 bases, there was a span of 11 bases. The CDR3 consists of 16 residues. Looked up from germline, CDR1 is MGHDK and CDR2 is SYGVNS. The CDR3 region is CASSDPQGANTGELFF. The CDR3 DNA sequence: TGTGCCAGCAGTGACCCGCAGGGTGCGAACACCGGGGAGCTGTTTTTT.

The chain is built from TRBV2 and TRBJ1-5; D is possibly TRBD1 (6 bases). Germline CDR1 is SNHLY and CDR2 is FYNNEI. This CDR3 is 15 amino acids long. V was clipped by 3 bases and J by 7 bases, with 16 bases between them. This chain's CDR3 is CASSEGTPLTQPQHF. The CDR3 DNA reads as TGTGCCAGCAGTGAGGGGACACCTCTTACCCAGCCCCAGCATTTT.

A single count supports this clone. The chain employs TRBV4-1 and TRBJ2-2; the D is unclear. CDR3 length equals 13 residues. Germline V gives CDR1 MGHRA, CDR2 YSYEKL. Trimming took off 1 base at V and 7 bases at J, with 7 bases between the two ends. CDR3 sequence: CASSQVRGGELFF. CDR3 DNA sequence: TGCGCCAGCAGCCAAGTTAGAGGCGGGGAGCTGTTTTTT.

The CDR3 protein is CASRPTGLNQPQHF. The CDR3 DNA reads as TGTGCCAGCAGACCGACAGGGCTCAATCAGCCCCAGCATTTT. This chain joins TRBV27 and TRBJ1-5; 7 bases map to TRBD1. Per the germline V gene, CDR1 is MNHEY and CDR2 is SMNVEV (reference sequence). The CDR3 covers 14 residues. The ends lost 6 bases at V and 3 bases at J; junction bases unmatched: 5.

This clone occurred once. The rearrangement links TRBV27 to TRBJ1-5; 9 nucleotides line up with TRBD1. Germline CDR1 and CDR2: MNHEY and SMNVEV (reference sequence). V was clipped by 5 bases and J by 6 bases; unmatched bases: 11. The CDR3 is 16 amino acids. The chain's CDR3 is CASSPSDRGIRQPQHF. The CDR3 nucleotides are TGTGCCAGCAGTCCCTCCGACAGGGGGATACGTCAGCCCCAGCATTTT.

The genes are TRBV7-3 and TRBJ2-7, with 7 nucleotides matching TRBD2. The CDR3 consists of 16 residues. The V gene end was trimmed by 1 base and the J gene end by 0 bases; junction bases not matched to a gene: 6. Germline V gene data show CDR1 as SGHTA and CDR2 as FQGTGA. CDR3 DNA sequence: TGTGCCAGCAGCTTAAACAAAGCGGGGCACTCCTACGAGCAGTACTTC. Encoded protein: CASSLNKAGHSYEQYF.

This clone has just a few counts. The rearrangement links TRBV21-1 to TRBJ1-6; the table assigns TRBD1, which was not confirmed against the DNA. TRBV21-1 is designated a pseudogene. The CDR3 totals 19 residues. The CDR3 is CASSKVIRSAGGHNSPLHF. The DNA for the CDR3 is TGTGCCAGCAGCAAAGTAATAAGGTCGGCAGGGGGCCATAATTCACCCCTCCACTTT.

The chain is built from TRBV6-2 or TRBV6-3 and TRBJ1-2; D is ambiguous. V was shortened by 6 bases and J by 2 bases, with 10 bases between the two germline ends. Germline-derived CDR1 and CDR2 are MNHEY and SVGEGT. The CDR3 has 13 residues. The CDR3 DNA reads TGTGCCAGCAGCCTAGACGGGAACTATGGCTACACCTTC. This translates into CASSLDGNYGYTF.

The chain joins TRBV5-5 to TRBJ1-6; 7 bases agree with TRBD1. The V gene end was trimmed by 1 base and the J gene end by 6 bases; junction bases not matched to a gene: 4. Germline CDR1 reads SGHKS; CDR2 reads YYEKEE (reference sequence). The CDR3 spans 15 residues. The DNA of the CDR3 is TGTGCCAGCAGCTTGCCCTGGGACAGTAATTCACCCCTCCACTTT. Protein sequence: CASSLPWDSNSPLHF.

The chain couples TRBV10-3 to TRBJ1-5; the D is unclear. V lost 2 bases to trimming and J lost 1 base, with 6 bases between them. The CDR3 has 14 amino acids. Per germline, CDR1 ENHRY and CDR2 SYGVKD. The CDR3 DNA is TGTGCCATCAGTGAGGGAGACAGCAATCAGCCCCAGCATTTT. It translates to CAISEGDSNQPQHF.

The chain recombines TRBV5-6 with TRBJ1-6, with D tentatively TRBD1 (5 bases). V was clipped by 4 bases and J by 0 bases, with 14 bases between them. The CDR3 is 17 amino acids. Germline CDR1 is SGHDT and CDR2 is YYEEEE. CDR3 bases: TGTGCCAGCAGCGACGACAGCCAAGCCTCCTATAATTCACCCCTCCACTTT. Residues: CASSDDSQASYNSPLHF.

The V and J genes are TRBV7-2 and TRBJ1-5, with 8 nucleotides matching TRBD1. The V and J ends lost 3 bases and 5 bases, in that order; junction bases with no gene match: 3. Germline CDR1 reads SGHTA; CDR2 reads FQGNSA. CDR3 length: 14 residues. The CDR3 sequence: CASSFQGADQPQHF. Here the CDR3 DNA reads TGTGCCAGCAGCTTTCAGGGGGCGGATCAGCCCCAGCATTTT.

The J gene is TRBJ1-1, the V gene TRBV2, with D possibly being TRBD1 (6 bases). Trimming shortened V by 6 bases and J by 2 bases, and 13 bases separated the two germline ends. CDR1 is SNHLY, CDR2 FYNNEI, per germline. The CDR3 runs 14 residues. DNA for the CDR3: TGTGCCAGCAGGAGGGGGAAACTAAACACTGAAGCTTTCTTT. Translation: CASRRGKLNTEAFF.

The V gene is TRBV5-1, the J gene TRBJ1-1; 11 bases are shared with TRBD1. The CDR3 has 14 residues. Germline CDR1 reads SGHRS; CDR2 reads YFSETQ. V shed 4 bases and J 5 bases; nucleotides not matched to a gene: 4. The CDR3 loop is CASSNGQGATEAFF. In DNA form, the CDR3 reads TGCGCCAGCAGCAACGGACAGGGGGCGACTGAAGCTTTCTTT.

V usage is TRBV18 and J usage is TRBJ1-2, with a tentative D call TRBD1 (6 bases). The length of the CDR3 is 16 residues. V gave up 2 bases and J gave up 2 bases, with 15 bases separating them. From germline, CDR1 is KGHSH and CDR2 LQKENI. The DNA of the CDR3 is TGTGCCAGCTCACCAATGAATCCGACAGGAAACTATGGCTACACCTTC. Amino acid sequence: CASSPMNPTGNYGYTF.

The chain couples TRBV19 to TRBJ1-2; perhaps TRBD1 as D (5 bases). The CDR3 contains 14 residues. V was trimmed by 2 bases and J by 0 bases, leaving 7 bases between them. Germline lookup yields CDR1 LNHDA and CDR2 SQIVND (reference sequence). In DNA form, the CDR3 reads TGTGCCAGTAGTATACAGGGATCTAACTATGGCTACACCTTC. Protein sequence: CASSIQGSNYGYTF.

The chain recombines TRBV7-9 with TRBJ1-5, with D unresolved. There are 12 residues in the CDR3. V shed 1 base and J shed 6 bases, with 4 bases lying between them. CDR1 and CDR2 from the germline V gene are SEHNR and FQNEAQ (reference sequence). CDR3: CASSLDSQPQHF. For the CDR3, the DNA is TGTGCCAGCAGCTTAGACTCTCAGCCCCAGCATTTT.

The CDR3 is CASSVRGVSYNEQFF. For the CDR3, the DNA is TGTGCCAGCAGCGTTCGCGGGGTATCCTACAATGAGCAGTTCTTC. V is TRBV9 and J is TRBJ2-1; D might be TRBD2 (6 bases). Between the trimmed V and J ends, which lost 2 bases and 1 base, there was a span of 10 bases. Germline V gene lookup returns CDR1 SGDLS and CDR2 YYNGEE. The CDR3 sequence is 15 residues long.

This clone was seen only once. This chain connects TRBV6-5 to TRBJ2-7, with 11 nucleotides matching TRBD1. V lost 2 bases to trimming and J lost 0 bases; unmatched junction nucleotides: 0. Germline V gene data show CDR1 as MNHEY and CDR2 as SVGAGI. CDR3 size: 15 residues. The DNA of the CDR3 is TGTGCCAGCAGTTACGGGACAGGGGGCTCCTACGAGCAGTACTTC. Protein: CASSYGTGGSYEQYF.